The sample holds many counts of the clone carrying this TCR beta chain. The antigen is undetermined. Germline V CDR1 and CDR2: SNHLY, FYNNEI. The CDR3 is made up of 14 amino acids. V lost 6 bases and J 4 bases, leaving 15 bases between the germline ends. Thyroid surgery had not been preceded by any treatment in any patient. The sample originates from a study of metastatic and nonmetastatic thyroid tumors. Study outcomes and limitations: In blood and tumor, TCR beta diversity was reportedly significantly higher in malignant thyroid tumors than in benign nodules.

In the authors' methods: The study built a papillary thyroid cancer distant-metastasis classifier from CDR3 differences across clinicopathological groups. With MiXCR, TCRdb reprocessed the PCR reads. TCRdb's processing, not the authors' own work, is the source of the V and J calls. Of 5,000 to 7,000 clones in the sample, around a third were seen once. The rearrangement joins TRBV2 to TRBJ2-5; no clear D gene. The sequenced sample consisted of tumor tissue. This TCR came from a female donor with papillary thyroid cancer or a benign thyroid nodule (not recorded which). Some clones in this sample may be carry-over from other donors' samples. The CDR3 DNA reads as TGTGCCAGCAGCGCCGGACGGGCGATAGAGACCCAGTACTTC. Protein: CASSAGRAIETQYF. Full variable domain (rest looked up from reference TRBV2 and TRBJ2-5): EPEVTQTPSHQVTQMGQEVILRCVPISNHLYFYWYRQILGQKVEFLVSFYNNEISEKSEIFDDQFSVERPDGSNFTLKIRSTKLEDSAMYFCASSAGRAIETQYFGPGTRLLVL.